This T cell receptor (beta chain) was identified in a study of T cell responses to AZD1222 COVID-19 vaccine. Here immunoSEQ multiplex PCR was the method, and the copy in TCRdb shows in-frame clones only, minus some. The table lists around 25,000 clones, 80% to 90% of them singletons, with 30% to 40% in the top ten. Study-wide results and caveats: Nearly half of the spike-specific TCRs reportedly recognize variant regions that carry no mutations. Clonal diversity was possibly underestimated; the donors were predominantly white British and more often female.

Of note for this clone: The antigen is not known.

The sequencing here drew on peripheral blood, taken 28 days after the second AZD1222 dose. The sequence came from an adult who received the AZD1222 COVID-19 vaccine.

The CDR3 spells CASSEYGPDTQYF. The CDR3 bases are TGTGCCAGCAGTGAATACGGCCCAGATACGCAGTATTTT. The chain combines TRBV6-1 with TRBJ2-3; no definite D call. CDR3 length equals 13 residues. Trimming took off 2 bases at V and 4 bases at J, with 7 bases between the two ends. The germline gives CDR1 MNHNS, CDR2 SASEGT.